Sequencing of this T cell receptor beta chain was carried out in a study of blood T cell repertoires in COVID-19. Across the study: From the United States, Italy and Spain came samples of acute and convalescent COVID-19.

V was pared by 3 bases and J by 5 bases, with 6 bases of the junction left unmatched. The germline V gene encodes CDR1 MNHEY and CDR2 SMNVEV (reference sequence). The CDR3 is made up of 15 amino acids. Cohorts were assigned according to the clinical history that participants reported. Donors in Cohort 3 who had recovered were those with two negative PCRs, healthcare professional clearance, or resolution of their symptoms. TCRdb's table, derived via immunoSEQ multiplex PCR, lists solely in-frame clones and lacks some. The table has approximately 380,000 clones, 88% seen once. The TCR was taken from a woman aged 18-29 years who had recovered from COVID-19. Sequencing input: PBMCs or T cells enriched from blood (not recorded which). The V and J genes are TRBV27 and TRBJ2-2; 7 bases map to TRBD2. In nucleotides, the CDR3 is TGTGCCAGCAGTTTTAGCCTAGCGGATACCGGGGAGCTGTTTTTT. Translating it yields CASSFSLADTGELFF.